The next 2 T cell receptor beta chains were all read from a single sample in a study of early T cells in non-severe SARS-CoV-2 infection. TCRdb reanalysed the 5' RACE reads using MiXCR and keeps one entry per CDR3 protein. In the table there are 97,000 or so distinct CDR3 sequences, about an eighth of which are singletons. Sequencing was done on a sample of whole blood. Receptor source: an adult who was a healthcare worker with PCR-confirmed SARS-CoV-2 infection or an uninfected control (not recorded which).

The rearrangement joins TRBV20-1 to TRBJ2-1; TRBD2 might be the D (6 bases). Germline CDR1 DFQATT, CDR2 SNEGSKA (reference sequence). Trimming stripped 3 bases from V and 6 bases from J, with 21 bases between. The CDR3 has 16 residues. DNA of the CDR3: TGCAGTGCTAGTGAGGGAACTAGCAGTCTGGTCAATGAGCAGTTCTTC. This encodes CSASEGTSSLVNEQFF.

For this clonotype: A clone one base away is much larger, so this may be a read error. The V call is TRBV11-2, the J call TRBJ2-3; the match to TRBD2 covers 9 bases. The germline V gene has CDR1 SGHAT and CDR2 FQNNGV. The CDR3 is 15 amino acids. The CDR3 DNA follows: TGTGCCAGCAGCTTTAGCGGGAGAACAGAGGATAAGCAGTATTTT. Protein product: CASSFSGRTEDKQYF.